The subject of this entry is one T cell receptor (beta chain). The data were taken from a study of blood T cells in healthy people across ages. The V end lost 5 bases, the J end lost 3 bases, and 17 bases lay between the germline ends. CDR3 length: 15 amino acids. Looked up from germline, CDR1 is SEHNR and CDR2 is FQNEAQ (reference sequence). The authors ran a second PCR of roughly 6 to 12 cycles using a sample-barcoded 5' primer and a J-beta primer mix. Via MiXCR, TCRdb re-called the 5' RACE reads, giving one row per CDR3 protein. The table records about 720,000 distinct CDR3 sequences, approximately 25% of them present only once. The sample was also linked to a second study, of T cells of mothers and their children.

Sequencing used blood. The V and J genes are TRBV7-9 and TRBJ2-7, with a tentative D call TRBD2 (5 bases). The TCR originated in a boy aged 5-17 years in good health. This chain's CDR3 is CASSPPRLGDYEQYF. CDR3 coding DNA: TGTGCCAGCAGCCCCCCACGCCTCGGGGACTACGAGCAGTACTTC.